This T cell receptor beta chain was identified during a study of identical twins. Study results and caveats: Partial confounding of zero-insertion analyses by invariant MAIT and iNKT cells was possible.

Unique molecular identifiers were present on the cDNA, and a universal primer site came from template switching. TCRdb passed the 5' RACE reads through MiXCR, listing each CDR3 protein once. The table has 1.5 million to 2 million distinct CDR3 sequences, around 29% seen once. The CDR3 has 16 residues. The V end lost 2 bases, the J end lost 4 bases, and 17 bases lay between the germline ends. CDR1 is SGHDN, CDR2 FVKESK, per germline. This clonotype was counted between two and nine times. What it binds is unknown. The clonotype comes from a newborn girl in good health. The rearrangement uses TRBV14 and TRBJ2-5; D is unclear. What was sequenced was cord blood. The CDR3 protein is CASSQFDHQVIETQYF. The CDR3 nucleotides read TGTGCCAGCAGCCAATTCGACCACCAGGTGATAGAGACCCAGTACTTC.